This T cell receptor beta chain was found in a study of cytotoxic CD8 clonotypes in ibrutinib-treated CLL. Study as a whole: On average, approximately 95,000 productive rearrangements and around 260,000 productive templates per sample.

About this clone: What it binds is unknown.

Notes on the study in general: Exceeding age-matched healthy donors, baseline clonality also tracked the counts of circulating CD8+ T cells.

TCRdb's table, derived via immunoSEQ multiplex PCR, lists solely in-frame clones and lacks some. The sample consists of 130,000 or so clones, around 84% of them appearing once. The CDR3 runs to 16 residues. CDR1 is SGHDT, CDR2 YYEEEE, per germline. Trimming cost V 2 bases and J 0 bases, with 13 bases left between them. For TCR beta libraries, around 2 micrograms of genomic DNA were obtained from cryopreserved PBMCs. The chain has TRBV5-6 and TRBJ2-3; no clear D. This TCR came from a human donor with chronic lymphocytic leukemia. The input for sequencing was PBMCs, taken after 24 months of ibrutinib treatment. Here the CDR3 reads CASSFRTEISTDTQYF. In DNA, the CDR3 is TGTGCCAGCAGCTTCAGGACGGAGATAAGCACAGATACGCAGTATTTT.